This T cell receptor (beta chain) is drawn from a study of CD8+ T cells in alopecia areata. The length of the CDR3 is 13 residues. From germline, CDR1 is MDHEN and CDR2 SYDVKM. With 8 bases removed from V and 2 bases from J, the gap between germline ends came to 10 bases. RNA extraction was followed by reverse transcription into cDNA, which acted as the sequencing template. Clones were read by immunoSEQ multiplex PCR, and TCRdb kept only the in-frame ones, dropping some. The sample lists over 150,000 clones, over 55% occurring once. This sample comprised CD4+ T cells sorted from blood, obtained at week 0. This chain connects TRBV28 to TRBJ1-5; D gene unclear. This clonotype was obtained from a human donor with alopecia areata. The CDR3 loop is CASRPAGNQPQHF. CDR3 DNA sequence: TGTGCCAGCCGACCCGCAGGCAATCAGCCCCAGCATTTT.